The text below deals with one T cell receptor gamma chain. The antigen remains unidentified. This may be a read error: a much more frequent sequence differs by one nucleotide. TCRdb redid the clone calls on the RT-PCR reads with CATT. This table lists roughly 75 gamma-chain clones. The record originates from a study of gammadelta T cells in human blood. Overall study findings and caveats: Microbial exposure appeared to drive polyclonal γδ T cell expansion after birth.

The CDR3 consists of 11 residues. The genes are TRGV10 and TRGJ1 or TRGJ2. TRGV10 is labeled an ORF, and its function is uncertain. The sequence derives from a newborn. Material for sequencing was non-Vgamma9Vdelta2 gamma-delta T cells from cord blood. The CDR3 sequence: CAAWDYHKKLF. The CDR3 DNA sequence: TGTGCTGCGTGGGATTATCATAAGAAACTCTTT.